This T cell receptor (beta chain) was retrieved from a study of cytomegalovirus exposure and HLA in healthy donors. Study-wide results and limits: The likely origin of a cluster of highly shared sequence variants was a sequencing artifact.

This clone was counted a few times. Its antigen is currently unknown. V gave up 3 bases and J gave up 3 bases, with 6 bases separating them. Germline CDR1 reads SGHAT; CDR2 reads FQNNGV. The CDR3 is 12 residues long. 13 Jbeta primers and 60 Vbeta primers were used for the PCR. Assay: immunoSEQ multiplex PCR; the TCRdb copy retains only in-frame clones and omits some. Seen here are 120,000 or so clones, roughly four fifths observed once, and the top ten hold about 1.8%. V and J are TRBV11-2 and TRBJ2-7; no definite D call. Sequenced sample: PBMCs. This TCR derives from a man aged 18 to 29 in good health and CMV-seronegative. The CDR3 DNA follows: TGTGCCAGCAGCTTCGAGTTCTACGAGCAGTACTTC. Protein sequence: CASSFEFYEQYF.